This TCR beta chain was obtained from a study of blood T cell repertoires in COVID-19. There are 14 residues in the CDR3. Germline V gene sequence: CDR1 ENHRY, CDR2 SYGVKD. V dropped 6 bases and J dropped 0 bases, with 12 bases sitting between them. Produced via immunoSEQ multiplex PCR; TCRdb's table is partial and in-frame only. The table lists 200,000 or so clones, roughly 79% of them singletons. The sequence was obtained from a human donor with acute or convalescent COVID-19. The donor label of this sample is uncertain. Sequenced sample: peripheral blood. The V call is TRBV10-3, the J call TRBJ2-7, with a weak D call TRBD1 (5 bases). CDR3 coding DNA: TGTGCCATCAGGGACATACTAAGCTCCTACGAGCAGTACTTC. Translation gives CAIRDILSSYEQYF.